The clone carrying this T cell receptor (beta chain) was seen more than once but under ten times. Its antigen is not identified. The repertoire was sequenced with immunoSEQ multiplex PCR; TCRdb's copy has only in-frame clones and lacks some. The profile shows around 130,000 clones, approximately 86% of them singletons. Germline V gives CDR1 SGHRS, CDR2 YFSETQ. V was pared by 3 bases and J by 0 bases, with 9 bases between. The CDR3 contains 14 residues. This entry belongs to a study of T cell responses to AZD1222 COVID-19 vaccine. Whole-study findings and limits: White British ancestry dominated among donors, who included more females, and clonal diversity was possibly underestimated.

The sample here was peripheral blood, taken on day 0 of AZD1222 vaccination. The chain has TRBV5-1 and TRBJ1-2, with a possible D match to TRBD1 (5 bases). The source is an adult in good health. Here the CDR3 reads CASSSGAPNYGYTF. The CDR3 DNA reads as TGCGCCAGCAGCTCCGGGGCACCTAACTATGGCTACACCTTC.